These 26 T cell receptor beta chains came from one sample sequenced in a study of shared clonotypes between healthy human individuals. TCRdb's copy holds only in-frame clones and misses some; the assay was immunoSEQ multiplex PCR. The sample has a few million clones, approximately 93% seen once. Sample: naive CD4+ T cells from PBMCs. The subset denotes: CD45RA+ positively selected. Receptor source: a man younger than 30 in good health. Some clones in this sample may be carry-over from other donors' samples.

As regards this clone: Within the sample, other DNA sequences also encode this same CDR3. This chain links TRBV28 with TRBJ2-7, with D possibly being TRBD1 (6 bases). CDR3 length equals 14 residues. Germline CDR1 reads MDHEN; CDR2 reads SYDVKM. The ends were cut back, 3 bases at V and 3 bases at J, with 12 bases in the middle. CDR3: CASSLAGGLYEQYF. As DNA, the CDR3 is TGTGCCAGCAGTTTGGCTGGGGGCCTCTACGAGCAGTACTTC. Based on the CDR3 plus reference TRBV28 and TRBJ2-7, the full variable domain is DVKVTQSSRYLVKRTGEKVFLECVQDMDHENMFWYRQDPGLGLRLIYFSYDVKMKEKGDIPEGYSVSREKKERFSLILESASTNQTSMYLCASSLAGGLYEQYFGPGTRLTVT.

The chain links TRBV5-1 to TRBJ1-1; D is ambiguous. V lost 4 bases and J lost 4, with 20 bases in between. The CDR3 consists of 16 residues. The V gene's germline CDR1 is SGHRS and CDR2 YFSETQ. CDR3 nucleotide sequence: TGCGCCAGCAGCCCCAGTGAGGGTGGATTGGGCACTGAAGCTTTCTTT. It is translated as CASSPSEGGLGTEAFF.

With regard to this clone: Mismatch with germline at one junction end may stem from a read error. V gene TRBV29-1 combines with J gene TRBJ1-2; D may be TRBD1 (6 bases). CDR1 SQVTM and CDR2 ANQGSEA come from the germline V gene. The CDR3 runs 15 residues. CDR3 DNA: TGCAGCGTTGAGGGCAGGGGTGGTTCTAACTATGGCCACACCTTC. Translated: CSVEGRGGSNYGHTF.

The chain uses TRBV7-3 and TRBJ2-2; D is possibly TRBD1 (6 bases). The CDR3 spans 15 residues. Trimming removed 5 bases from V and 0 bases from J, with 10 bases in between. CDR1 is SGHTA and CDR2 is FQGTGA in the germline V gene. The CDR3 protein is CASSPGGPNTGELFF. In DNA, the CDR3 is TGTGCCAGCAGCCCTGGGGGCCCGAACACCGGGGAGCTGTTTTTT.

This clone was counted a few times. The rearrangement links TRBV9 to TRBJ1-4, with D unclear. This CDR3 comprises 14 residues. Germline V lookup: CDR1 SGDLS, CDR2 YYNGEE. Trimming cost V 4 bases and J 8 bases, with 15 bases left between them. CDR3 protein: CASSPTPQAEKLFF. CDR3 coding DNA: TGTGCCAGCAGCCCCACCCCGCAGGCGGAAAAACTGTTTTTT.

The chain employs TRBV28 and TRBJ2-7, with D unresolved. This CDR3 region has 14 residues. V was clipped by 2 bases and J by 6 bases, with 14 bases between them. Germline CDR1 MDHEN, CDR2 SYDVKM. The CDR3 nucleotides are TGTGCCAGCAGTTTAACGGGTTCCAGTGCCGAGCAGTACTTC. It codes for CASSLTGSSAEQYF. Variable domain in full (rest from reference TRBV28 and TRBJ2-7): DVKVTQSSRYLVKRTGEKVFLECVQDMDHENMFWYRQDPGLGLRLIYFSYDVKMKEKGDIPEGYSVSREKKERFSLILESASTNQTSMYLCASSLTGSSAEQYFGPGTRLTVT.

On this clone: The same CDR3 arises from other DNA sequences in this sample as well. The chain is built from TRBV7-9 and TRBJ2-3; tentatively, D is TRBD1 (5 bases). The germline V gene encodes CDR1 SEHNR and CDR2 FQNEAQ (reference sequence). The V and J ends lost 6 bases and 1 base respectively, with 11 bases between them. This CDR3 is 14 amino acids long. The CDR3 loop reads CASSLGAGTDTQYF. As DNA, the CDR3 is TGTGCCAGCAGTCTTGGGGCGGGCACAGATACGCAGTATTTT.

The chain has TRBV7-8 and TRBJ2-4, with D possibly TRBD1 on 6 matching bases. The length of the CDR3 is 14 residues. CDR1 and CDR2 from the germline V gene are SGHVS and FQNEAQ. Between the trimmed V and J ends, which lost 2 bases and 5 bases, there was a span of 10 bases. The CDR3 region is CASSLYREQNIQYF. Written as DNA, the CDR3 is TGTGCCAGCAGCTTATACAGGGAGCAAAACATTCAGTACTTC.

V and J are TRBV5-1 and TRBJ2-3, with 11 bases identical to TRBD2. V trimming: 0 bases; J trimming: 3 bases; junction bases outside the gene matches: 3. The CDR3 loop spans 16 amino acids. Germline V CDR1 and CDR2: SGHRS, YFSETQ. CDR3 sequence reads: CASSLVTSGMTDTQYF. CDR3 nucleotide sequence: TGCGCCAGCAGCTTGGTGACTAGCGGGATGACAGATACGCAGTATTTT.

The gene calls are TRBV30 and TRBJ2-1; D unresolved. This CDR3 contains 13 residues. The germline V gene has CDR1 GTSNPN and CDR2 SVGIG (reference sequence). Trimming left V 5 bases short and J 2 bases short, with 10 bases between. This chain's CDR3 is CAWRSGPYNEQFF. The DNA for the CDR3 is TGTGCCTGGCGGTCTGGGCCCTACAATGAGCAGTTCTTC.

This clone was seen only a few times. The chain combines TRBV27 with TRBJ2-3; D may be TRBD2 (6 bases). CDR3 length: 14 residues. Germline loops: CDR1 MNHEY, CDR2 SMNVEV (reference sequence). V was pared by 3 bases and J by 4 bases, with 11 bases between. CDR3 region: CASSFPGLPDTQYF. In DNA form, the CDR3 reads TGTGCCAGCAGTTTTCCGGGACTTCCAGATACGCAGTATTTT.

The chain carries TRBV25-1 and TRBJ1-5, with 12 bases identical to TRBD1. V gave up 5 bases and J gave up 7 bases; unmatched junction bases: 12. The CDR3 totals 17 residues. The germline gives CDR1 MGHDK, CDR2 SYGVNS. The CDR3 sequence: CASSTRPGTGGWQPQHF. The CDR3 region has the DNA TGTGCCAGCAGTACGAGGCCAGGGACAGGGGGCTGGCAGCCCCAGCATTTT.

This clone was found once. Relative to the germline gene, one junction end is altered; a read error may explain this. The chain links TRBV7-3 to TRBJ2-4; no definite D call. Germline CDR1 is SGHTA and CDR2 is FQGTGA. CDR3 length: 13 residues. The CDR3 sequence is CASSITGENIQYF. CDR3 DNA: TGTGCCAGCAGCATAACTGGGGAAAACATTCAGTACTTC. The full variable domain, with the rest looked up from reference TRBV7-3 and TRBJ2-4, is GAGVSQTPSNKVTEKGKYVELRCDPISGHTALYWYRQSLGQGPEFLIYFQGTGAADDSGLPNDRFFAVRPEGSVSTLKIQRTERGDSAVYLCASSITGENIQYFGAGTRLSVL.

The chain couples TRBV2 to TRBJ2-4; 16 positions agree with TRBD2. The CDR3 is made up of 16 amino acids. J was trimmed by 4 bases and V by 6 bases; bases with no gene match: 3. Germline CDR1 reads SNHLY; CDR2 reads FYNNEI. The CDR3 loop is CASRRGLAGGKNIQYF. DNA of the CDR3: TGTGCCAGCAGGAGGGGACTAGCGGGAGGGAAAAACATTCAGTACTTC.

The rearrangement joins TRBV20-1 to TRBJ2-5, with D perhaps given as TRBD1 or TRBD2 (6 bases each). This CDR3 has 11 residues. The V gene lost 8 bases and the J gene lost 6 bases, with 13 bases spanning the gap. Per germline, CDR1 DFQATT and CDR2 SNEGSKA (reference sequence). The CDR3 DNA is TGCAGTACCACTGGGGGGCAGACCCAGTACTTC. Residues: CSTTGGQTQYF.

In the case of this clone: Additional DNA sequences in this sample encode the identical CDR3. The CDR3 region has the DNA TGTGCCAGCAGCTTAGATGCAGATACGCAGTATTTT. Encoded protein: CASSLDADTQYF. The rearrangement joins TRBV11-3 to TRBJ2-3; D ambiguous. Germline assignment: CDR1 SGHNT and CDR2 YENEEA. Trimming shortened V by 0 bases and J by 4 bases, and 2 bases separated the two germline ends. The CDR3 runs to 12 residues.

The rearrangement links TRBV12-5 to TRBJ1-1; no clear D gene. Trimming removed 8 bases from V and 1 base from J, with 14 bases in between. There are 14 residues in the CDR3. The V gene's germline CDR1 is LGHNT and CDR2 FRNRAP. In DNA form, the CDR3 reads TGTGCTAGTAATATCGGTAACGGGAACACTGAAGCTTTCTTT. This gives the protein CASNIGNGNTEAFF.

Points on this clone: Within the sample, other DNA sequences also encode this same CDR3. The chain joins TRBV7-9 to TRBJ1-4; D is uncertain. The length of the CDR3 is 14 residues. The V gene's germline CDR1 is SEHNR and CDR2 FQNEAQ (reference sequence). Trimming took 0 bases from V and 7 from J, leaving 9 bases between them. This CDR3 reads CASSLAGYGEKLFF. Here the CDR3 DNA reads TGTGCCAGCAGCTTAGCAGGGTATGGTGAAAAACTGTTTTTT.

The chain has TRBV19 and TRBJ2-4, with TRBD1 matching 8 bases. V gave up 9 bases and J gave up 4 bases; unmatched junction bases: 2. Germline values: CDR1 LNHDA, CDR2 SQIVND (reference sequence). The CDR3 extends over 12 amino acids. For the CDR3, the DNA is TGTGCCAGCGGGGACAGGAAAAACATTCAGTACTTC. Translating it yields CASGDRKNIQYF.

This clone was picked up a small number of times. The rearrangement links TRBV29-1 to TRBJ1-5, with D possibly being TRBD1 (5 bases). The CDR3 extends over 13 amino acids. Trimming shortened V by 6 bases and J by 1 base, and 10 bases separated the two germline ends. The germline CDR1 and CDR2 sequences are SQVTM and ANQGSEA. DNA for the CDR3: TGCAGCGTCCGACGGGGCAGCAATCAGCCCCAGCATTTT. Its translation is CSVRRGSNQPQHF.

The chain combines TRBV19 with TRBJ2-1, with 7 positions matching TRBD2. The V segment lost 6 bases and the J segment 6 bases; nucleotides outside the gene matches: 11. The germline V gene encodes CDR1 LNHDA and CDR2 SQIVND (reference sequence). The CDR3 is 15 amino acids. CDR3 coding DNA: TGTGCCAGTAGACCCGGCCAGCGGGGAATCAATGAGCAGTTCTTC. The encoded protein is CASRPGQRGINEQFF.

The chain combines TRBV28 with TRBJ1-2; the D is unclear. V was pared by 4 bases and J by 3 bases, with 9 bases between. This CDR3 spans 13 amino acids. In germline, CDR1 is MDHEN, CDR2 SYDVKM. The CDR3 DNA sequence: TGTGCCAGCAGTTCCGACCTGGACTATGGCTACACCTTC. Translation gives CASSSDLDYGYTF.

This chain uses TRBV4-1 with TRBJ2-2; 7 nucleotides align to TRBD2. The length of the CDR3 is 15 residues. CDR1 is MGHRA, CDR2 YSYEKL, per germline. Trimming at V came to 4 bases and at J to 5 bases, leaving 7 bases not matched to a gene. The CDR3 nucleotides are TGCGCCAGCAGCCGGCCCGGGAGGCAAACCGGGGAGCTGTTTTTT. Protein sequence: CASSRPGRQTGELFF.

This rearrangement joins TRBV28 to TRBJ1-2; D gene uncertain. Germline loops: CDR1 MDHEN, CDR2 SYDVKM. Trimming took 7 bases from V and 6 from J, leaving 21 bases between them. The CDR3 totals 15 residues. This CDR3 is CASTPSGTYLHGYTF. CDR3 DNA: TGTGCCAGCACCCCTAGCGGAACGTATTTACATGGCTACACCTTC.

CDR3 protein: CATSRTGAGGTDTQYF. As DNA, the CDR3 is TGTGCCACCAGCAGGACCGGCGCGGGGGGAACAGATACGCAGTATTTT. This chain connects TRBV15 to TRBJ2-3; 8 bases fit TRBD2. The J segment lost 3 bases and the V segment lost 3 bases, leaving 8 bases of the junction unmatched. CDR1 is LNHNV and CDR2 is YYDKDF in the germline V gene (reference sequence). CDR3 length equals 16 residues.

The V gene is TRBV28, the J gene TRBJ2-5; perhaps TRBD2 as D (5 bases). Germline CDR1 is MDHEN and CDR2 is SYDVKM. The CDR3 totals 14 residues. V was shortened by 3 bases and J by 10 bases, with 18 bases between the two germline ends. In nucleotides, the CDR3 is TGTGCCAGCAGTTTCTCCGGGGAAATAGAAGGCCAGTACTTC. Protein sequence: CASSFSGEIEGQYF.